These 12 T cell receptor beta chains share one sample of origin, sequenced in a study of T-cell reconstitution after alpha-beta-depleted transplantation in children. As it was prepared, the TCRbeta library received unique molecular identifiers. MiXCR, applied by TCRdb to the PCR reads, yields one record per CDR3 protein. This table holds 200,000 to 250,000 distinct CDR3 sequences, 12% found once. The material was PBMCs from the stem cell graft donor, obtained from the stem cell graft. The receptors derive from a human donor who donated a stem cell graft to a child with acute lymphoblastic leukemia.

In regard to this clonotype: It may be a read error: a sequence one base away is much more abundant. This sequence joins TRBV28 and TRBJ2-3; 7 nucleotides align to TRBD2. From germline, CDR1 is MDHEN and CDR2 SYDVKM. The CDR3 is made up of 14 amino acids. With 2 bases clipped from V and 4 bases from J, the junction kept 3 bases outside the gene matches. CDR3 sequence reads: CASSLAGAADTQYF. The DNA of the CDR3 is TGTGCCAGCAGTTTAGCGGGAGCTGCAGATACGCAGTATTTT.

This clonotype was detected ten times or more. This chain joins TRBV9 and TRBJ1-4, with 7 bases aligning to TRBD1. The CDR3 contains 15 residues. Germline V gives CDR1 SGDLS, CDR2 YYNGEE. V dropped 5 bases and J dropped 12; count of bases not matched to a gene: 16. The CDR3 DNA reads TGTGCCAGCAGTGGGAAGAGAGGGGGCACGGGGGAACTGTTTTTT. It yields the protein CASSGKRGGTGELFF.

This clonotype was found many times. The V and J genes are TRBV6-2 or TRBV6-3 and TRBJ1-1, with 11 nucleotides matching TRBD1. J gave up 5 bases and V 6 bases, and 14 bases lay outside the gene matches. This CDR3 has 17 residues. Looked up from germline, CDR1 is MNHEY and CDR2 is SVGEGT. DNA for the CDR3: TGTGCCAGCAGCACCGAGGACAGGGGGCGGAGCGGGACTGAAGCTTTCTTT. The encoded protein is CASSTEDRGRSGTEAFF.

The table lists this clonotype with many counts. The chain uses TRBV20-1 and TRBJ1-5; D unresolved. The germline V gene encodes CDR1 DFQATT and CDR2 SNEGSKA (reference sequence). The CDR3 runs 14 residues. V dropped 0 bases and J dropped 3 bases, with 9 bases sitting between them. The CDR3 nucleotides are TGCAGTGCTAGAGATCCGGGGTACAATCAGCCCCAGCATTTT. Its protein product is CSARDPGYNQPQHF.

This chain connects TRBV20-1 to TRBJ2-7, with TRBD2 matching over 10 bases. This CDR3 contains 16 residues. V lost 0 bases to trimming and J lost 4 bases; unmatched junction nucleotides: 9. The V gene's germline CDR1 is DFQATT and CDR2 SNEGSKA (reference sequence). CDR3 DNA: TGCAGTGCTAGAGACCTAGCGGGAGCTTTTTTGTACGAGCAGTACTTC. This sequence encodes CSARDLAGAFLYEQYF.

This clonotype occurred many times. The V gene is TRBV20-1, the J gene TRBJ1-1; D not resolved. CDR1 and CDR2 from the germline V gene are DFQATT and SNEGSKA (reference sequence). CDR3 length: 12 amino acids. V was shortened by 6 bases and J by 0 bases, with 8 bases between the two germline ends. The CDR3 here is CSAPKMNTEAFF. For the CDR3, the DNA is TGCAGTGCACCTAAGATGAACACTGAAGCTTTCTTT.

This clonotype was observed many times. This chain connects TRBV5-1 to TRBJ2-3; D might be TRBD2 (6 bases). This CDR3 is built from 14 residues. V lost 4 bases and J 4 bases, leaving 13 bases between the germline ends. CDR1 and CDR2 (germline): SGHRS, YFSETQ. The CDR3 DNA is TGCGCCAGCAGCCCCTGGGGGGTTCCAGATACGCAGTATTTT. Amino acid sequence: CASSPWGVPDTQYF.

This clonotype appeared many times. The V call is TRBV5-1, the J call TRBJ2-2; D perhaps matches TRBD1 (6 bases). The germline gives CDR1 SGHRS, CDR2 YFSETQ. V was clipped by 7 bases and J by 1 base, with 8 bases between them. The CDR3 extends over 13 amino acids. The CDR3 DNA is TGCGCCAGCGGACAGAAGAACACCGGGGAGCTGTTTTTT. Translation: CASGQKNTGELFF.

In this sample, this clonotype turned up many times. V is TRBV7-9 and J is TRBJ1-4, with D hard to call. There are 12 residues in the CDR3. In germline, CDR1 is SEHNR, CDR2 FQNEAQ (reference sequence). Trimming took 5 bases from V and 8 from J, leaving 9 bases between them. CDR3 sequence reads: CASSDLEEKLFF. For the CDR3, the DNA is TGTGCCAGCAGCGACTTGGAAGAAAAACTGTTTTTT.

This clonotype was recorded at least ten times. V and J are TRBV20-1 and TRBJ2-1, with TRBD2 matching 8 bases. This CDR3 region has 13 residues. In germline, CDR1 is DFQATT, CDR2 SNEGSKA (reference sequence). Trimming at V came to 3 bases and at J to 5 bases, leaving 3 bases not matched to a gene. The CDR3 sequence: CSARGSGDNEQFF. Here the CDR3 DNA reads TGCAGTGCTAGGGGTAGCGGGGACAATGAGCAGTTCTTC.

This clonotype was seen at least ten times. The gene calls are TRBV20-1 and TRBJ2-7; D is possibly TRBD2 (5 bases). Trimming removed 5 bases from V and 7 bases from J, with 12 bases in between. Germline-derived CDR1 and CDR2 are DFQATT and SNEGSKA (reference sequence). This CDR3 has 11 amino acids. The DNA for the CDR3 is TGCAGTGCTTTCCGACCGGGGGAGCAGTACTTC. It is translated as CSAFRPGEQYF.

This clonotype was recorded at least ten times. The chain is built from TRBV6-1 and TRBJ2-5; TRBD2 aligns across 9 bases. The CDR3 is made up of 14 amino acids. Germline CDR1 MNHNS, CDR2 SASEGT. The junction had 3 bases not matched to a gene; V was cut back by 5 bases and J by 2 bases. The CDR3 sequence: CASSLAGLQETQYF. In nucleotides, the CDR3 is TGTGCCAGCAGTCTAGCGGGATTACAAGAGACCCAGTACTTC.